Below, one TCR beta chain is given with its context. This likely stems from a read error, as it lies one base from a far larger clone. The sample comes from a study of molecular identifiers for immune sequencing clone quantification. In TCRdb, the PCR reads were re-called with MiXCR into one record per CDR3 protein. Here the sample spans hundreds of thousands of distinct CDR3 sequences, roughly 23% being singletons. Specimen: naive CD8+ T cells from blood, with Jurkat cell RNA spiked in. Described subset: FACS-sorted CD8+CD4-CCR7+CD45RA+ naive T cells. The sequence was collected from a human donor in good health. Some libraries in this study had Jurkat cell RNA spiked in.

The CDR3 loop reads CARSFRGSTEAFF. CDR3 sequence (DNA): TGTGCCCGCAGCTTTCGAGGAAGCACTGAAGCTTTCTTT. The chain combines TRBV7-9 with TRBJ1-1, with no clear D. This CDR3 contains 13 residues. Germline V lookup: CDR1 SEHNR, CDR2 FQNEAQ (reference sequence).